These 3 T cell receptor beta chains were all obtained from the same sample, sequenced in a study of T cells in localized non-small cell lung cancer. Some clones are missing from TCRdb's copy, which holds only in-frame ones; the method was immunoSEQ multiplex PCR. The table has approximately 1,800 clones, 25% to 30% seen once. Material: lung tumor tissue, obtained before any cancer treatment. The receptors here all came from a woman aged 35-70 years with stage I lung adenocarcinoma.

As regards this clone: One end of the junction fails to match germline, which may point to a read error. V and J are TRBV27 and TRBJ2-1; D uncertain. Germline V gene data show CDR1 as MNHEY and CDR2 as SMNVEV (reference sequence). This CDR3 contains 13 residues. CDR3 sequence reads: CATSDSNWDEQFF. In DNA form, the CDR3 reads TGTGCCACCAGTGATTCAAACTGGGATGAGCAGTTCTTC.

The chain couples TRBV6-8 to TRBJ2-3; the D gene is possibly TRBD1 (5 bases). This CDR3 region has 13 residues. Trimming cost V 6 bases and J 1 base, with 8 bases left between them. The germline V gene encodes CDR1 MNHGY and CDR2 SAAAGT. The CDR3 here is CASRGDRTDTQYF. In DNA form, the CDR3 reads TGTGCCAGCAGAGGGGATCGCACAGATACGCAGTATTTT.

This clone was observed a handful of times. The V and J genes are TRBV18 and TRBJ1-1; TRBD1 matches at 10 bases. The J segment lost 1 base and the V segment lost 3 bases, leaving 2 bases of the junction unmatched. The germline gives CDR1 KGHSH, CDR2 LQKENI. This CDR3 contains 15 residues. CDR3 sequence (DNA): TGTGCCAGCTCACCGACAGGGGGCTCGAACACTGAAGCTTTCTTT. Its protein is CASSPTGGSNTEAFF.